The rows below give T cell receptor beta chains drawn from one sample of a study of T cell repertoires in cytomegalovirus infection. Each CDR3 protein gets one entry after TCRdb re-called the reads with MiXCR. The data contain about 570,000 distinct CDR3 sequences, approximately 40% of them singletons. Their antigens remain unidentified. Specimen: cultured PBMCs, collected from culture after CMV antigen stimulation. These receptors all come from a human donor in good health (CMV status not recorded). Some clones in this sample may be carry-over from other donors' samples. Each CDR3 is given without its conserved first and last residue. Clone size, where shown, is once, few, many, or a class for clones that have expanded.

>13|few|TRBJ2-3|TRBV7-2
ASSLDLWAPDTQY
>17|NA|TRBJ2-7|TRBV7-8
ATVGPGAPRGVNPYEQY
>10|once|TRBJ1-6|TRBV20-1
SANRGNSPLH
>13|few|TRBJ2-3|TRBV11-2
ASSVTSDLTDTQY
>11|NA|TRBJ1-4|TRBV10-3
AIRADSNEKLF
>13|few|TRBJ2-3|TRBV2
ASSQGLAGLDTQY
>12|NA|TRBJ1-2|TRBV12-3/TRBV12-4
ASSSGGGRRRYT
>13|NA|TRBJ2-3|TRBV29-1
SVESPDRGTDTQY
>10|many|TRBJ2-5|TRBV7-6
ASSPTGETQY
>13|once|TRBJ2-1|TRBV19
ASSIRRNSYNEQF
>10|NA|TRBJ1-5|TRBV7-6
ASRSGDQPQH
>11|few|TRBJ2-1|TRBV6-6
ASSYNFDNEQF
>12|once|TRBJ2-1|TRBV20-1
SARDLGGDDEQF
>13|NA|TRBJ1-5|TRBV24-1
ATSDSRQGGQPQH
>13|NA|TRBJ2-5|TRBV12-3/TRBV12-4
ASSKSSGRMETQY
>12|few|TRBJ1-2|TRBV7-2
ASSSGQPNYGYT
>11|NA|TRBJ2-7|TRBV6-2/TRBV6-3
ASSYRDNYEQY